The 20 T cell receptor beta chains below were found in one sample sequenced in a study of response to subunit inactivated influenza vaccine. In TCRdb, the RT-PCR reads were re-called with MiXCR into one record per CDR3 protein. The repertoire consists of around 850,000 distinct CDR3 sequences, with around 20% occurring once and the leading ten covering about a tenth. The sequencing here drew on PBMCs from blood, taken 4 to 6 days after vaccination. The receptors here all came from a man aged 50-60 years who received an inactivated influenza vaccine.

V gene TRBV6-2 or TRBV6-3 combines with J gene TRBJ2-7; D is tentatively TRBD1 or TRBD2 (5 bases each). There are 16 residues in the CDR3. Trimming stripped 7 bases from V and 3 bases from J, with 22 bases between. Germline values: CDR1 MNHEY, CDR2 SVGEGT. CDR3 nucleotides: TGTGCCAGCACCAACCGGGACCAATACGCCGACTACGAGCAGTACTTC. Its protein is CASTNRDQYADYEQYF.

The rearrangement links TRBV7-2 to TRBJ1-3; 7 bases are shared with TRBD1. The CDR3 is made up of 15 amino acids. Trimming took 5 bases from V and 4 from J; bases not matched to a gene: 8. Per the germline V gene, CDR1 is SGHTA and CDR2 is FQGNSA. The CDR3 nucleotides read TGTGCCAGCAGCCCTCAGACAGGGTGGGGAAACACCATATATTTT. Translating gives CASSPQTGWGNTIYF.

The genes are TRBV30 and TRBJ2-1, with TRBD2 matching 11 bases. J lost 8 bases, V lost 7 bases, and 10 bases had no gene match. Germline values: CDR1 GTSNPN, CDR2 SVGIG (reference sequence). The CDR3 consists of 14 residues. CDR3 nucleotide sequence: TGTGCCTCGAAGGGACTAGCGGTCGGTGATGAGCAGTTCTTC. Amino acid sequence: CASKGLAVGDEQFF.

The rearrangement uses TRBV5-6 and TRBJ2-1, with D unclear. The V end lost 4 bases, the J end lost 6 bases, and 14 bases lay between the germline ends. The CDR3 spans 14 residues. Germline lookup yields CDR1 SGHDT and CDR2 YYEEEE. CDR3 bases: TGTGCCAGCAGCGGCTCCGGTGGAAGCAATGAGCAGTTCTTC. This sequence encodes CASSGSGGSNEQFF.

In its sample, this clonotype was seen a few times. The J gene is TRBJ2-1, the V gene TRBV20-1; tentative D call: TRBD2 (7 bases). The CDR3 is made up of 15 amino acids. V was trimmed by 0 bases and J by 7 bases, leaving 16 bases between them. Germline CDR1 reads DFQATT; CDR2 reads SNEGSKA (reference sequence). The chain's CDR3 is CSARDYTGGRNEQFF. The CDR3 coding sequence is TGCAGTGCTAGAGATTATACGGGGGGCCGAAATGAGCAGTTCTTC.

The rearrangement joins TRBV2 to TRBJ1-5, with TRBD1 identical over 11 bases. The V and J ends lost 7 bases and 6 bases, in that order; junction bases with no gene match: 11. From germline, CDR1 is SNHLY and CDR2 FYNNEI. This CDR3 has 16 amino acids. The CDR3 region has the DNA TGTGCCAGCACTATAGGGACAGGGGGTACGGGTCAGCCCCAGCATTTT. Translating gives CASTIGTGGTGQPQHF.

This clonotype was found a few times. The CDR3 protein is CASSLVRWTVSANEKLFF. CDR3 DNA: TGCGCCAGCAGCTTGGTGCGTTGGACAGTTTCGGCTAATGAAAAACTGTTTTTT. J is TRBJ1-4 and V is TRBV5-1, with TRBD1 as a possible D gene (6 bases). The CDR3 consists of 18 residues. V gave up 0 bases and J gave up 3 bases, with 18 bases separating them. The germline gives CDR1 SGHRS, CDR2 YFSETQ.

This clonotype came up a few times. The chain uses TRBV7-2 and TRBJ2-5, with a weak D call TRBD1 (6 bases). V was cut by 5 bases and J by 5 bases, with 15 bases left in between. This CDR3 spans 14 amino acids. The V gene's germline CDR1 is SGHTA and CDR2 FQGNSA. The CDR3 loop reads CASSADRILETQYF. CDR3 coding DNA: TGTGCCAGCAGCGCCGACAGGATCCTGGAGACCCAGTACTTC. The complete variable domain, with remaining parts taken from reference TRBV7-2 and TRBJ2-5, reads GAGVSQSPSNKVTEKGKDVELRCDPISGHTALYWYRQSLGQGLEFLIYFQGNSAPDKSGLPSDRFSAERTGGSVSTLTIQRTQQEDSAVYLCASSADRILETQYFGPGTRLLVL.

V gene TRBV7-2 combines with J gene TRBJ2-1; 7 nucleotides match TRBD2. The V segment lost 3 bases and the J segment 13 bases; nucleotides outside the gene matches: 3. This CDR3 region has 11 residues. Germline V gene data show CDR1 as SGHTA and CDR2 as FQGNSA. CDR3 residues: CASSFRGLQFF. The CDR3 nucleotides read TGTGCCAGCAGCTTTCGGGGACTACAGTTCTTC.

The J gene is TRBJ2-1, the V gene TRBV4-3, with TRBD2 matching 8 bases. The junction had 10 bases not matched to a gene; V was cut back by 5 bases and J by 1 base. CDR1 is LGHNA, CDR2 YSLEER, per germline. The CDR3 sequence is 17 residues long. This CDR3 reads CASSFRTGTRSYNEQFF. The CDR3 DNA sequence: TGCGCCAGCAGCTTCCGAACCGGGACTAGATCCTACAATGAGCAGTTCTTC.

There are many counts of this clonotype. The chain couples TRBV20-1 to TRBJ2-3; the match to TRBD2 covers 7 bases. Germline lookup yields CDR1 DFQATT and CDR2 SNEGSKA (reference sequence). Trimming at V came to 6 bases and at J to 3 bases, leaving 6 bases not matched to a gene. CDR3 length: 13 residues. The CDR3 spells CSAVSGKTDTQYF. The CDR3 nucleotides are TGCAGTGCGGTGAGCGGGAAAACAGATACGCAGTATTTT.

This clonotype was observed a handful of times. V is TRBV4-3 and J is TRBJ2-1, with a weak D call TRBD2 (6 bases). This CDR3 spans 15 amino acids. Germline CDR1 reads LGHNA; CDR2 reads YSLEER. V lost 4 bases, J lost 4 bases, and 14 bases lay in between. CDR3 residues: CASSPGVFSYNEQFF. Here the CDR3 DNA reads TGCGCCAGCAGCCCGGGGGTGTTTTCTTACAATGAGCAGTTCTTC.

The chain recombines TRBV6-1 with TRBJ2-3; a possible D gene is TRBD1 (6 bases). Germline V gene data show CDR1 as MNHNS and CDR2 as SASEGT. The CDR3 extends over 16 amino acids. V lost 11 bases to trimming and J lost 0 bases, with 21 bases between them. The CDR3 protein is CAPSPRRQVSTDTQYF. In DNA, the CDR3 is TGTGCCCCTTCTCCCCGAAGACAGGTCAGCACAGATACGCAGTATTTT.

This clonotype was seen a few times. This rearrangement joins TRBV27 to TRBJ2-7; D is unresolved. There are 16 residues in the CDR3. Trimming took 0 bases from V and 3 from J, leaving 15 bases between them. From germline, CDR1 is MNHEY and CDR2 SMNVEV (reference sequence). CDR3 sequence reads: CASSLSSVVSFYEQYF. The CDR3, as DNA: TGTGCCAGCAGTTTATCGTCGGTGGTGAGTTTCTACGAGCAGTACTTC.

This clonotype was found a few times. This chain connects TRBV9 to TRBJ2-7, with D unresolved. Trimming took 3 bases from V and 2 from J, leaving 12 bases between them. Germline V gene sequence: CDR1 SGDLS, CDR2 YYNGEE. This CDR3 comprises 14 residues. CDR3 DNA: TGTGCCAGCAGCGGGACGGGCGGTCCCTACGAGCAGTACTTC. This sequence encodes CASSGTGGPYEQYF.

This chain connects TRBV12-3 or TRBV12-4 to TRBJ2-1, with TRBD2 matching 12 bases. The CDR3 runs to 16 residues. The V and J ends lost 3 bases and 10 bases, in that order; junction bases with no gene match: 10. Here the CDR3 reads CASSLGGGLAGLEQFF. The CDR3 DNA is TGTGCCAGCAGTTTGGGAGGTGGACTAGCGGGACTCGAGCAGTTCTTC.

The chain is built from TRBV6-1 and TRBJ2-7, with TRBD1 identical over 8 bases. The CDR3 consists of 14 residues. CDR1 is MNHNS, CDR2 SASEGT, per germline. Unmatched junction bases numbered 6, after V lost 6 bases and J lost 2 bases. In DNA form, the CDR3 reads TGTGCCAGCAGGGCGGGACAGGCCGCCTACGAGCAGTACTTC. Translation gives CASRAGQAAYEQYF.

The gene calls are TRBV20-1 and TRBJ2-7; TRBD2 matches 13 bases. There are 17 residues in the CDR3. Trimming cost V 0 bases and J 5 bases; bases outside gene matches: 10. Germline V lookup: CDR1 DFQATT, CDR2 SNEGSKA (reference sequence). The chain's CDR3 is CSARDPRTSGRRDEQYF. Here the CDR3 DNA reads TGCAGTGCTAGAGATCCCCGGACTAGCGGGAGACGGGACGAGCAGTACTTC.

V and J are TRBV19 and TRBJ2-7, with 8 bases aligning to TRBD1. Germline-derived CDR1 and CDR2 are LNHDA and SQIVND (reference sequence). The CDR3 sequence is 13 residues long. V was pared by 5 bases and J by 3 bases, with 3 bases of the junction left unmatched. The CDR3 region is CASSRQGNYEQYF. The CDR3 DNA is TGTGCCAGTAGTCGACAGGGGAACTACGAGCAGTACTTC.

In this sample, this clonotype turned up a few times. The J gene is TRBJ2-3, the V gene TRBV29-1; D gene unclear. V lost 2 bases to trimming and J lost 1 base, with 7 bases between them. The CDR3 is made up of 13 amino acids. Germline V gene lookup returns CDR1 SQVTM and CDR2 ANQGSEA. CDR3 bases: TGCAGCGTTGAACTGGGTCGCACAGATACGCAGTATTTT. This sequence encodes CSVELGRTDTQYF.